This T cell receptor beta chain was recorded in a study of blood T cell repertoires in COVID-19. Overall study context: Acute and convalescent COVID-19 specimens originated in the United States, Italy and Spain. PBMCs, B-cell-depleted T cells, or T cells were the source of the cDNA or gDNA that made up the material.

In the authors' methods: Amplification with reference gene primers provided the estimates of nucleated cell counts. The method was immunoSEQ multiplex PCR; TCRdb's version includes in-frame clones alone and lacks a portion of them. Clone size and the V and J calls come from that table; the DNA yielded D and trimming. This sample has roughly 61,000 clones; more than 60% occur once, and the top ten carry approximately 13%. V shed 5 bases and J shed 8 bases, with 12 bases lying between them. The CDR3 has 12 residues. The sample comprised peripheral blood. V and J are TRBV12-3 or TRBV12-4 and TRBJ1-2, with a tentative D call TRBD1 (6 bases). The receptor comes from a woman aged 70-85 years with acute or convalescent COVID-19. In DNA, the CDR3 is TGTGCCAGCAGTGACCGGGACATAGGCTACACCTTC. Its protein product is CASSDRDIGYTF.